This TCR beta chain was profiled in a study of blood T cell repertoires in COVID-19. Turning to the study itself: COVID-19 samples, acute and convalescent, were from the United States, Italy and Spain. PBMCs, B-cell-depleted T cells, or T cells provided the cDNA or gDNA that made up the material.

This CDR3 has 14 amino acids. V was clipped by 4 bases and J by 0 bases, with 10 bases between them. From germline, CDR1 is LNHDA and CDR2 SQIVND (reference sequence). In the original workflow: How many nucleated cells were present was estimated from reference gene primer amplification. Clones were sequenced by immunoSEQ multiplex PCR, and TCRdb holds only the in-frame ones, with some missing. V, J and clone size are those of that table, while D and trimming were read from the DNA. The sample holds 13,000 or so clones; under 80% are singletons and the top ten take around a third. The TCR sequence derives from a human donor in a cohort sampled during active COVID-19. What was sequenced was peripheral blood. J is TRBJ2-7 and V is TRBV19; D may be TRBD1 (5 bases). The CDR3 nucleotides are TGTGCCAGTAGTAAGGCAGGGTCCTCCTACGAGCAGTACTTC. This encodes CASSKAGSSYEQYF.